The next 22 T cell receptor beta chains were all read from a single sample in a study of T cells in Graves' hyperthyroidism and ophthalmopathy. From RNA transcripts, TCR beta CDR3 regions were amplified. A first-round RT-PCR of the TCR CDR3 used the HTBI primer set. TCRdb reprocessed the multiplex PCR reads via MiXCR and lists one record per CDR3 protein. The table records some 320,000 distinct CDR3 sequences, approximately 15% of them present only once. Sequenced material: blood. Source of these receptors: a woman in her thirties or forties with Graves' ophthalmopathy.

The rearrangement joins TRBV28 to TRBJ2-1, with 9 bases identical to TRBD2. This CDR3 has 16 residues. V shed 3 bases, J shed 3 bases, and the junction held 6 bases outside the gene matches. CDR1 and CDR2 (germline): MDHEN, SYDVKM. The CDR3 spells CASSFAGSGSYNEQFF. As DNA, the CDR3 is TGTGCCAGCAGTTTTGCTGGTAGCGGGAGCTACAATGAGCAGTTCTTC.

This clonotype was seen ten or more times. This chain links TRBV11-3 with TRBJ2-1; D remains ambiguous. Per the germline V gene, CDR1 is SGHNT and CDR2 is YENEEA. Deletions cut 2 bases from V and 8 bases from J, with 10 bases between. The CDR3 has 13 amino acids. This CDR3 reads CASSLFVRHEQFF. DNA for the CDR3: TGTGCCAGCAGCTTATTCGTGAGGCATGAGCAGTTCTTC.

This clonotype came up many times. This chain connects TRBV7-9 to TRBJ2-3; TRBD1 might be the D (6 bases). V was pared by 5 bases and J by 3 bases, with 12 bases between. Germline values: CDR1 SEHNR, CDR2 FQNEAQ (reference sequence). This CDR3 region has 14 residues. CDR3 amino acids: CASSKQGATDTQYF. CDR3 coding DNA: TGTGCCAGCAGCAAACAGGGAGCTACAGATACGCAGTATTTT. Drawing the rest from reference TRBV7-9 and TRBJ2-3, the complete variable domain is DTGVSQNPRHKITKRGQNVTFRCDPISEHNRLYWYRQTLGQGPEFLTYFQNEAQLEKSRLLSDRFSAERPKGSFSTLEIQRTEQGDSAMYLCASSKQGATDTQYFGPGTRLTVL.

The chain is built from TRBV12-3 or TRBV12-4 and TRBJ2-3; no clear D gene. Deletions cut 6 bases from V and 1 base from J, with 14 bases between. CDR3 size: 15 residues. The CDR3 region has the DNA TGTGCCAGCAGCCTCCGAACCCTAGGCACAGATACGCAGTATTTT. This codes for CASSLRTLGTDTQYF.

This clonotype occurred many times. The chain uses TRBV29-1 and TRBJ1-1; no clear D. The CDR3 contains 11 residues. Germline CDR1 is SQVTM and CDR2 is ANQGSEA. The V and J ends lost 5 bases and 1 base respectively, with 5 bases between them. This chain's CDR3 is CSVWKNTEAFF. The CDR3 region has the DNA TGCAGCGTTTGGAAGAACACTGAAGCTTTCTTT.

The chain recombines TRBV7-2 with TRBJ1-3; D gene uncertain. The CDR3 covers 16 residues. In germline, CDR1 is SGHTA, CDR2 FQGNSA. The V and J ends lost 4 bases and 0 bases respectively, with 13 bases between them. The CDR3 sequence is CASSSAPSLSGNTIYF. Here the CDR3 DNA reads TGTGCCAGCAGCTCGGCCCCTTCTCTCTCTGGAAACACCATATATTTT.

This chain links TRBV20-1 with TRBJ2-3, with TRBD1 identical over 8 bases. Trimming took 4 bases from V and 7 from J; bases not matched to a gene: 10. Germline lookup yields CDR1 DFQATT and CDR2 SNEGSKA (reference sequence). The CDR3 loop spans 14 amino acids. CDR3: CSAMDRVWVNTQYF. The CDR3 DNA reads TGCAGTGCTATGGACAGGGTGTGGGTAAATACGCAGTATTTT.

There are a few counts of this clonotype. This sequence joins TRBV27 and TRBJ2-1, with D possibly being TRBD1 or TRBD2 (5 bases each). Germline V gene data show CDR1 as MNHEY and CDR2 as SMNVEV (reference sequence). The CDR3 is 15 residues long. V was shortened by 2 bases and J by 7 bases, with 15 bases between the two germline ends. The DNA for the CDR3 is TGTGCCAGCAGTTTAATCGGGACCTCTGGGAATGAGCAGTTCTTC. It yields the protein CASSLIGTSGNEQFF.

This sequence joins TRBV6-4 and TRBJ2-6, with D uncertain. V lost 3 bases and J 0 bases, leaving 15 bases between the germline ends. The CDR3 contains 18 residues. The germline CDR1 and CDR2 sequences are MRHNA and SNTAGT. The CDR3 coding sequence is TGTGCCAGCAGTGATAGTTGGACGGAGAACTCTGGGGCCAACGTCCTGACTTTC. Its translation is CASSDSWTENSGANVLTF.

This clonotype has at least ten counts. V and J are TRBV6-1 and TRBJ2-3, with 9 bases aligning to TRBD1. The germline CDR1 and CDR2 sequences are MNHNS and SASEGT. The CDR3 has 15 residues. J lost 1 base, V lost 6 bases, and 5 bases had no gene match. CDR3 DNA: TGTGCCAGCAGATTACAGGGGGCTCGCACAGATACGCAGTATTTT. Its protein product is CASRLQGARTDTQYF.

There are many counts of this clonotype. The chain carries TRBV20-1 and TRBJ2-1; D possibly corresponds to TRBD1 (6 bases). There are 16 residues in the CDR3. CDR1 is DFQATT and CDR2 is SNEGSKA in the germline V gene (reference sequence). The CDR3 region has the DNA TGCAGCCTCATACTAAGGGGGTCAAGCTCCTACAATGAGCAGTTCTTC. This translates into CSLILRGSSSYNEQFF.

This clonotype was picked up many times. The V call is TRBV9, the J call TRBJ1-6; tentative D call: TRBD1 (5 bases). The CDR3 totals 13 residues. V was cut by 4 bases and J by 10 bases, with 12 bases left in between. CDR1 SGDLS and CDR2 YYNGEE come from the germline V gene. The DNA for the CDR3 is TGTGCCAGCAGCTCGGCCCGGGGCTCACCCCTCCACTTT. Protein: CASSSARGSPLHF. The full variable domain, rest sourced from reference TRBV9 and TRBJ1-6, is DSGVTQTPKHLITATGQRVTLRCSPRSGDLSVYWYQQSLDQGLQFLIQYYNGEERAKGNILERFSAQQFPDLHSELNLSSLELGDSALYFCASSSARGSPLHFGNGTRLTVT.

A few counts support this clonotype. CDR3 loop: CAISEFSLNTGELFF. CDR3 coding DNA: TGTGCCATCAGTGAGTTCTCCCTGAACACCGGGGAGCTGTTTTTT. The chain employs TRBV10-3 and TRBJ2-2; unclear D gene. The V end lost 1 base, the J end lost 1 base, and 7 bases lay between the germline ends. This CDR3 comprises 15 residues. The germline gives CDR1 ENHRY, CDR2 SYGVKD.

This clonotype was observed many times. The rearrangement links TRBV12-3 or TRBV12-4 to TRBJ1-5; no clear D. This CDR3 region has 12 residues. Trimming took off 6 bases at V and 6 bases at J, with 9 bases between the two ends. The CDR3: CASSPLIQPQHF. The CDR3 nucleotides are TGTGCCAGCAGCCCCTTAATTCAGCCCCAGCATTTT.

The genes are TRBV18 and TRBJ1-1; 9 bases map to TRBD1. With 3 bases clipped from V and 12 bases from J, the junction kept 11 bases outside the gene matches. CDR1 is KGHSH and CDR2 is LQKENI in the germline V gene. CDR3 length equals 14 residues. The CDR3 loop reads CASSPTIRDRETFF. CDR3 in DNA: TGTGCCAGCTCACCTACGATCCGGGACAGGGAAACTTTCTTT.

This clonotype showed up many times. The gene calls are TRBV6-1 and TRBJ2-7; 9 bases match TRBD1. V shed 4 bases, J shed 2 bases, and the junction held 6 bases outside the gene matches. Germline V gene sequence: CDR1 MNHNS, CDR2 SASEGT. The CDR3 spans 15 residues. The DNA for the CDR3 is TGTGCCAGCAGTGGAGACAGGGGGGGCCCCTACGAGCAGTACTTC. This gives the protein CASSGDRGGPYEQYF.

There are many counts of this clonotype. The chain joins TRBV12-3 or TRBV12-4 to TRBJ1-4, with D unresolved. Trimming removed 1 base from V and 4 bases from J, with 7 bases in between. This CDR3 region has 14 residues. CDR3 protein: CASSLVRNNEKLFF. The CDR3 DNA reads as TGTGCCAGCAGTTTAGTCCGGAATAATGAAAAACTGTTTTTT.

A remark on this clonotype: A read error may be the cause here, since a much bigger clone is one base away. This chain uses TRBV12-5 with TRBJ1-4; tentative D call: TRBD1 (5 bases). V dropped 5 bases and J dropped 7 bases, with 20 bases sitting between them. Germline V gene lookup returns CDR1 LGHNT and CDR2 FRNRAP. The CDR3 contains 16 residues. CDR3 in DNA: TGTGCTAGTGGTCTCCTCTTCGACAGAGTCGGTGAAAAACTGTTTTTT. Protein sequence: CASGLLFDRVGEKLFF.

The chain combines TRBV10-2 with TRBJ1-1; D may be TRBD1 (6 bases). Germline-derived CDR1 and CDR2 are WSHSY and SAAADI. V lost 4 bases to trimming and J lost 6 bases, with 9 bases between them. The CDR3 spans 12 residues. Here the CDR3 reads CASSARTAEAFF. The CDR3 DNA sequence: TGCGCCAGCAGTGCCAGGACAGCTGAAGCTTTCTTT.

This clonotype came up many times. This chain links TRBV19 with TRBJ1-3; possibly TRBD1 for D (5 bases). The CDR3 has 15 residues. Germline V gene lookup returns CDR1 LNHDA and CDR2 SQIVND (reference sequence). The V end was cut by 6 bases, the J end by 7 bases, with 19 bases between. This CDR3 is CASSNTGDGGNTIYF. In DNA form, the CDR3 reads TGTGCCAGTAGCAATACAGGAGATGGTGGTAACACCATATATTTT. Full variable domain (remainder filled in from reference TRBV19 and TRBJ1-3): DGGITQSPKYLFRKEGQNVTLSCEQNLNHDAMYWYRQDPGQGLRLIYYSQIVNDFQKGDIAEGYSVSREKKESFPLTVTSAQKNPTAFYLCASSNTGDGGNTIYFGEGSWLTVV.

The chain links TRBV19 to TRBJ1-1; tentatively, D is TRBD1 (5 bases). This CDR3 contains 14 residues. Germline V CDR1 and CDR2: LNHDA, SQIVND (reference sequence). The V end was cut by 5 bases, the J end by 4 bases, with 14 bases between. DNA of the CDR3: TGTGCCAGTAGTTGGGGGGGAGTGAGCACTGAAGCTTTCTTT. Protein: CASSWGGVSTEAFF.

This clonotype was seen at least ten times. The chain uses TRBV20-1 and TRBJ2-5; TRBD1 aligns across 8 bases. V trimming: 6 bases; J trimming: 5 bases; junction bases outside the gene matches: 5. Germline CDR1 is DFQATT and CDR2 is SNEGSKA (reference sequence). The CDR3 has 12 amino acids. CDR3 bases: TGCAGTGCCCCCGCAGGGGGCGAGACCCAGTACTTC. Amino acids: CSAPAGGETQYF.